What follows are 5 T cell receptor beta chains derived from one specimen sequenced in a study of blood T cells in healthy people across ages. Next came a second PCR, run for about 7 to 11 cycles, which used a sample-barcoded 5' primer along with a J-beta primer mix. TCRdb recomputed calls from the 5' RACE reads with MiXCR, one row per CDR3 protein. Among fewer than 800,000 distinct CDR3 sequences listed, around 21% were seen once. Specimen: blood. All receptors come from a man aged 65 to 79 in good health.

This chain links TRBV10-3 with TRBJ2-5, with D possibly being TRBD1 (6 bases). V gave up 7 bases and J gave up 5 bases, with 17 bases separating them. Per the germline V gene, CDR1 is ENHRY and CDR2 is SYGVKD. The CDR3 is 14 residues long. CDR3 sequence: CAITAGQTDETQYF. DNA for the CDR3: TGTGCCATCACTGCCGGACAGACCGACGAGACCCAGTACTTC.

The genes are TRBV6-2 or TRBV6-3 and TRBJ2-7, with TRBD2 as a possible D gene (5 bases). CDR1 and CDR2 from the germline V gene are MNHEY and SVGEGT. CDR3 length: 14 residues. The germline V and J ends were trimmed by 1 base and 1 base, with 8 bases remaining between them. The CDR3 sequence: CASSYWGASYEQYF. The CDR3 DNA is TGTGCCAGCAGTTACTGGGGAGCTTCCTACGAGCAGTACTTC.

This clonotype was counted between two and nine times. The chain combines TRBV11-2 with TRBJ2-2; 7 nucleotides match TRBD2. This CDR3 comprises 14 residues. Unmatched junction bases numbered 4, after V lost 5 bases and J lost 4 bases. Germline V gene data show CDR1 as SGHAT and CDR2 as FQNNGV. CDR3 DNA: TGTGCCAGCAGCATTGCGGGGGTCACCGGGGAGCTGTTTTTT. It yields the protein CASSIAGVTGELFF.

In its sample, this clonotype was seen a few times. V is TRBV12-3 or TRBV12-4 and J is TRBJ2-3; 8 bases are a match to TRBD2. The CDR3 has 14 amino acids. Trimming took 2 bases from V and 4 from J; bases not matched to a gene: 2. The CDR3 loop reads CASSLREGPDTQYF. The CDR3 bases are TGTGCCAGCAGTTTACGGGAGGGCCCAGATACGCAGTATTTT.

The chain is built from TRBV20-1 and TRBJ2-3, with D maybe TRBD2 (6 bases). CDR1 is DFQATT and CDR2 is SNEGSKA in the germline V gene (reference sequence). The V gene lost 4 bases and the J gene lost 6 bases, with 14 bases spanning the gap. This CDR3 is 13 amino acids long. The CDR3 coding sequence is TGCAGTGCTACCGGGACTCCCCCGGATACGCAGTATTTT. It yields the protein CSATGTPPDTQYF.